Listed below are T cell receptor beta chains from one sample, sequenced in a study of OX40 agonist ivuxolimab in advanced cancers. Repertoires were generated with immunoSEQ multiplex PCR, while TCRdb's copy carries only in-frame clones and drops some. The sample comprises tens of thousands of clones, around 79% of which are singletons, and approximately 10% rests with the top ten. The sequences come from CD4+ or CD8+ T cells sorted from blood, collected in a trial of the OX40 agonist ivuxolimab. Source of these receptors: an adult with an advanced solid tumor such as melanoma, head and neck, liver or kidney cancer. The CDR3 runs from the conserved cysteine through the conserved F or W. D genes are given only for firm matches. The size of a clone is reported for some rows only, either as once, few or many, or as a class for expanded clones.

D gene | J gene | V gene | clone size | CDR3 DNA | CDR3 protein
. | TRBJ2-7 | TRBV7-6 | . | TGTGCCAGCACCGTTATACCGGGGGAAGGAGAGCAGTACTTC | CASTVIPGEGEQYF
. | TRBJ1-6 | TRBV7-2 | . | TGTGCCAGCAGCTTAGACGCTTCACCCCTCCACTTT | CASSLDASPLHF
. | TRBJ1-6 | TRBV27 | . | TGTGCCAGCAGCCCAACTCAGGGGCTCCTAAGCTCCTATAATTCACCCCTCCACTTT | CASSPTQGLLSSYNSPLHF
. | TRBJ2-7 | TRBV11-2 | . | TGTGCCAGCAGCTCGTTTGTCGACGAGCAGTACTTC | CASSSFVDEQYF
. | TRBJ2-1 | TRBV9 | . | TGTGCCAGCAGCGCCCAAGGCTCCTACAATGAGCAGTTCTTC | CASSAQGSYNEQFF
. | TRBJ1-3 | TRBV19 | . | TGTGCCAGTGGCCCCGGGGCTGGAAACACCATATATTTT | CASGPGAGNTIYF
. | TRBJ1-6 | TRBV13 | few | TGTGCCAGCAGCATCGGGACATTGGCAAATTCACCCCTCCACTTT | CASSIGTLANSPLHF
TRBD1 | TRBJ1-2 | TRBV4-1 | . | TGCGCCAGCAGCCACCCGGGACAGACTTATGATGGCTACACCTTC | CASSHPGQTYDGYTF
. | TRBJ1-1 | TRBV6-5 | . | TGTGCCAGCAGTTACTCGGAAACGAACACTGAAGCTTTCTTT | CASSYSETNTEAFF
. | TRBJ2-7 | TRBV5-1 | . | TGCGCCAGCAGCGCGGGCTGGACATCAGGGTACGAGCAGTACTTC | CASSAGWTSGYEQYF
. | TRBJ1-1 | TRBV14 | . | TGTGCCAGCACGGCCGAATTGAACACTGAAGCTTTCTTT | CASTAELNTEAFF
TRBD2 | TRBJ2-4 | TRBV28 | few | TGTGCCAGCAGTTCCAGGACTAGGAGTAGGAACATTCAGTACTTC | CASSSRTRSRNIQYF
TRBD2 | TRBJ2-1 | TRBV4-1 | . | TGCGCCAGCAGCCACCCTAAAGATCGCGGGACGGGAGGTTCCTACAATGAGCAGTTCTTC | CASSHPKDRGTGGSYNEQFF
. | TRBJ2-2 | TRBV7-8 | . | TGTGCCAGCAGCTTAGCTAGCTACGGAGGCACCGGGGAGCTGTTTTTT | CASSLASYGGTGELFF
. | TRBJ1-4 | TRBV30 | . | TGTGCCTGGAGAGGCTGGGAAAAACTGTTTTTT | CAWRGWEKLFF
TRBD2 | TRBJ2-2 | TRBV11-1 | . | TGTGCCAGCAGCCTAGCGGGGACCACCGGGGAGCTGTTTTTT | CASSLAGTTGELFF
TRBD2 | TRBJ2-7 | TRBV19 | . | TGTGCCAGTAGTCGCGAGTGGGGGAGGGCACGATACGAGCAGTACTTC | CASSREWGRARYEQYF
. | TRBJ2-7 | TRBV6-1 | once | TGTGCCATCAGTGAAGGGCTGGCGGGGCAACCCTACGAGCAGTACTTC | CAISEGLAGQPYEQYF
. | TRBJ1-1 | TRBV7-9 | . | TGTGCCAGCAGACAGAAGAACACTGAAGCTTTCTTT | CASRQKNTEAFF
TRBD1 | TRBJ2-1 | TRBV6-5 | . | TGTGCCAGCAGTTCCGGACAGGGGAGTTCCAGCAATGAGCAGTTCTTC | CASSSGQGSSSNEQFF
. | TRBJ1-2 | TRBV27 | once | TGTGCCAGCAGTTTAGCCCTGGGCTATGGCTACACCTTC | CASSLALGYGYTF
. | TRBJ1-2 | TRBV18 | once | TGTGCCAGCTCACCCGAGGCCGGTCCCTATGGCTACACCTTC | CASSPEAGPYGYTF
. | TRBJ1-2 | TRBV30 | . | TGTGCCTGGGCCCAATGGGGGGGCGAGAACTATGGCTACACCTTC | CAWAQWGGENYGYTF
. | TRBJ1-6 | TRBV6-5 | . | TGTGCCAGCAGTTACTCGCTCGGAGAAGATAATTCACCCCTCCACTTT | CASSYSLGEDNSPLHF
TRBD1 | TRBJ1-4 | TRBV7-9 | medium-sized | TGTGCCAGCAGCATCGGACAGGCAACTAATGAAAAACTGTTTTTT | CASSIGQATNEKLFF
. | TRBJ1-3 | TRBV7-9 | . | TGTGCCAGCAGCCCCAATACAGGGAGTGGAAACACCATATATTTT | CASSPNTGSGNTIYF
. | TRBJ2-1 | TRBV6-5 | . | TGTGCCAGCAGTCCCTTAGCGGCATCCTACAATGAGCAGTTCTTC | CASSPLAASYNEQFF
. | TRBJ2-1 | TRBV5-8 | . | TGTGCCAGCAGCTCCGGGTCCCTGACCGATGAGCAGTTCTTC | CASSSGSLTDEQFF
. | TRBJ1-1 | TRBV28 | . | TGTGCCAGCAGTCCACGCCGGGGGAACACTGAAGCTTTCTTT | CASSPRRGNTEAFF
. | TRBJ1-1 | TRBV18 | . | TGTGCCAGCTCACCGAGGACAGACTACACTGAAGCTTTCTTT | CASSPRTDYTEAFF
TRBD2 | TRBJ2-7 | TRBV14 | . | TGTGCCAGCAGCCCATTTGGGCTAGCGGATTTCACCTACGAGCAGTACTTC | CASSPFGLADFTYEQYF
. | TRBJ2-2 | TRBV7-3 | . | TGTGCCAGCAGCTACGCGACAGGGACTAAAACCGGGGAGCTGTTTTTT | CASSYATGTKTGELFF
TRBD1 | TRBJ1-1 | TRBV9 | . | TGTGCCAGCAGCCCAAATACAGGGGGCGGGGGGACTGAAGCTTTCTTT | CASSPNTGGGGTEAFF
. | TRBJ1-4 | TRBV19 | once | TGTGCCAGTAGTATAGGGGACACAACTAATGAAAAACTGTTTTTT | CASSIGDTTNEKLFF
. | TRBJ2-3 | TRBV15 | . | TGTGCCACCAGCAGGAAAAGGCAGCAGAGCACAGATACGCAGTATTTT | CATSRKRQQSTDTQYF
TRBD1 | TRBJ2-1 | TRBV4-3 | . | TGCGCCAGCAGCCAGCCAGGACAGGGCGGCAATGAGCAGTTCTTC | CASSQPGQGGNEQFF
TRBD1 | TRBJ2-4 | TRBV9 | . | TGTGCCAGCAGCCCACAGGGGGTTGAAGGCATTCAGTACTTC | CASSPQGVEGIQYF
. | TRBJ2-1 | TRBV6-6 | . | TGTGCCAGCAGTTACTCGTACTACAATGAGCAGTTCTTC | CASSYSYYNEQFF
. | TRBJ1-3 | TRBV11-2 | . | TGTGCCAGCAGCTTATATAAGACTGTTGGAAACACCATATATTTT | CASSLYKTVGNTIYF
. | TRBJ2-5 | TRBV7-6 | . | TGTGCCAGCAGCTCCCAAGAGACCCAGTACTTC | CASSSQETQYF
TRBD2 | TRBJ2-7 | TRBV27 | . | TGTGCCAGCAGTCCTGGACTAGCGGGAGGGCTGAGGGACGAGCAGTACTTC | CASSPGLAGGLRDEQYF
. | TRBJ2-1 | TRBV2 | . | TGTGCCAGCACCCGGTTGAGCTCCTACAATGAGCAGTTCTTC | CASTRLSSYNEQFF
TRBD1 | TRBJ2-2 | TRBV4-2 | . | TGTGCCAGCGAACAGGGGGCCGGGACCGGGGAGCTGTTTTTT | CASEQGAGTGELFF
. | TRBJ2-7 | TRBV4-3 | . | TGCGCCAGCAGCCAAGATCTGGGCACGGCGGCGTACGAGCAGTACTTC | CASSQDLGTAAYEQYF
TRBD1 | TRBJ1-5 | TRBV28 | . | TGTGCCAGCAGTCCACCCCGGACAGGGGGTAATCAGCCCCAGCATTTT | CASSPPRTGGNQPQHF
TRBD2 | TRBJ2-3 | TRBV5-1 | once | TGCGCCAGCAGCTTGGGTACTAGCGCAGGGAACACAGATACGCAGTATTTT | CASSLGTSAGNTDTQYF
TRBD1 | TRBJ1-2 | TRBV28 | . | TGTGCCAGCAGCCCACCCGGGACAGGGACCAACTATGGCTACACCTTC | CASSPPGTGTNYGYTF
TRBD2 | TRBJ2-1 | TRBV18 | . | TGTGCCAGCTCAGAAAGAAGCGGGAGCCACAACAATGAGCAGTTCTTC | CASSERSGSHNNEQFF
. | TRBJ2-1 | TRBV7-9 | . | TGTGCCAGCAGCCCCATAGAGGCTTCAGCCTACAATGAGCAGTTCTTC | CASSPIEASAYNEQFF